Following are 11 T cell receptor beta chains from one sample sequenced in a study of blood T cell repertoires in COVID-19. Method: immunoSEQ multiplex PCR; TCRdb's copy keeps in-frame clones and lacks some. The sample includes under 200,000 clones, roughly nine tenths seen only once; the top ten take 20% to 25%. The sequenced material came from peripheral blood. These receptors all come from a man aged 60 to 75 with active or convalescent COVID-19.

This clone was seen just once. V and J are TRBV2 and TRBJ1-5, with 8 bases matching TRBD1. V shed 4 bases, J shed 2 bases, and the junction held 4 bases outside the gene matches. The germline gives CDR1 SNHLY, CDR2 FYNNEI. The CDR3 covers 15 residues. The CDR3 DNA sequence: TGTGCCAGCAGTGCGTTGACAGGGGGCAATCAGCCCCAGCATTTT. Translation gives CASSALTGGNQPQHF.

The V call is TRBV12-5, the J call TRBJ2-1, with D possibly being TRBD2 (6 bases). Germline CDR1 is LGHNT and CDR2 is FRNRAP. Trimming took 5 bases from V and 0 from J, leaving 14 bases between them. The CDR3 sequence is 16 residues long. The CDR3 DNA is TGTGCTAGTGGTCCCCCATCCGGGAGCTCCTACAATGAGCAGTTCTTC. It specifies CASGPPSGSSYNEQFF.

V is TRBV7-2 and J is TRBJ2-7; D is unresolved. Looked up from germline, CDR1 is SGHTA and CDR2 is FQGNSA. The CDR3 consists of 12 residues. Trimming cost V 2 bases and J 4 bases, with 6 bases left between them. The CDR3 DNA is TGTGCCAGCAGCTTATTTTATTACGAGCAGTACTTC. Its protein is CASSLFYYEQYF. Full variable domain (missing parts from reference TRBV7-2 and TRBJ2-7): GAGVSQSPSNKVTEKGKDVELRCDPISGHTALYWYRQSLGQGLEFLIYFQGNSAPDKSGLPSDRFSAERTGGSVSTLTIQRTQQEDSAVYLCASSLFYYEQYFGPGTRLTVT.

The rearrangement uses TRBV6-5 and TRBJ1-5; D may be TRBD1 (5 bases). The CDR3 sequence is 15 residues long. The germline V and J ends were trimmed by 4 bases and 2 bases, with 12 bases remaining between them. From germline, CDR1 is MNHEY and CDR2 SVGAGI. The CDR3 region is CASSLLQGRNQPQHF. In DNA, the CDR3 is TGTGCCAGCAGTTTACTCCAGGGCCGCAATCAGCCCCAGCATTTT.

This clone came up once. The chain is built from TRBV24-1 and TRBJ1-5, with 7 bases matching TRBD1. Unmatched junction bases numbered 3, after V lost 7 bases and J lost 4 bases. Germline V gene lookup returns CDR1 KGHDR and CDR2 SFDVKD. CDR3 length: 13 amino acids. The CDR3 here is CATSRDSNQPQHF. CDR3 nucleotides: TGTGCCACCAGCAGGGACAGTAATCAGCCCCAGCATTTT.

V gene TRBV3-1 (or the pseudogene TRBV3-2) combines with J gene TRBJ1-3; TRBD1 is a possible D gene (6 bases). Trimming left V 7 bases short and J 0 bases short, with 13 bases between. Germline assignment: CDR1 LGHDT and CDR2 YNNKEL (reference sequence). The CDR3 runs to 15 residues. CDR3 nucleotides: TGTGCCAGCAAAGCGGCGGACAGCTCTGGAAACACCATATATTTT. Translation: CASKAADSSGNTIYF.

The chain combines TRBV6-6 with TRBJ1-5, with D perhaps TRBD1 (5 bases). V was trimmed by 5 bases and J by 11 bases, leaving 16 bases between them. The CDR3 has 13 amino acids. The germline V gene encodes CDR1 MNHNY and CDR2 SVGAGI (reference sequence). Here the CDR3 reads CASSQGFIGAQHF. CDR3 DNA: TGTGCCAGCAGTCAGGGATTCATAGGGGCCCAGCATTTT.

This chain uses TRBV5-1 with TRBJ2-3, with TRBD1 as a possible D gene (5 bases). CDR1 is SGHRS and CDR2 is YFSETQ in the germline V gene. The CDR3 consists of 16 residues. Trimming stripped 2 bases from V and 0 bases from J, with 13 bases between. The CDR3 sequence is CASSLLPTESTDTQYF. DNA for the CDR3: TGCGCCAGCAGCTTACTCCCGACAGAAAGCACAGATACGCAGTATTTT. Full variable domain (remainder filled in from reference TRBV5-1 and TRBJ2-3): KAGVTQTPRYLIKTRGQQVTLSCSPISGHRSVSWYQQTPGQGLQFLFEYFSETQRNKGNFPGRFSGRQFSNSRSEMNVSTLELGDSALYLCASSLLPTESTDTQYFGPGTRLTVL.

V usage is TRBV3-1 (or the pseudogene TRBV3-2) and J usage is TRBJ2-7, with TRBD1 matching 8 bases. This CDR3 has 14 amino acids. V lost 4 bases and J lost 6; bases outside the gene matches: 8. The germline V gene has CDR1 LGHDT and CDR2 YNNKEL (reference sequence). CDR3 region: CASSPRAGGSEQYF. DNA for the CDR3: TGTGCCAGCAGCCCCCGGGCAGGGGGCAGCGAGCAGTACTTC.

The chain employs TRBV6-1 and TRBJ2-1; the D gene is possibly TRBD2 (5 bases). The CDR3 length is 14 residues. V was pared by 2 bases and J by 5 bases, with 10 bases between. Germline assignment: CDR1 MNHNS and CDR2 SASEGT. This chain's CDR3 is CASSEHSGNNEQFF. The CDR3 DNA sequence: TGTGCCAGCAGTGAACATTCGGGGAACAATGAGCAGTTCTTC.

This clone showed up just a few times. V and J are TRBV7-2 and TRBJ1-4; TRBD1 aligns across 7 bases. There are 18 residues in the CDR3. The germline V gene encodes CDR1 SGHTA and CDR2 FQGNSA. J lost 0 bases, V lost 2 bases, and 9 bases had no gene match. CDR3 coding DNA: TGTGCCAGCAGCTTAAACCGACAGGGACCCACAACTAATGAAAAACTGTTTTTT. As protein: CASSLNRQGPTTNEKLFF.